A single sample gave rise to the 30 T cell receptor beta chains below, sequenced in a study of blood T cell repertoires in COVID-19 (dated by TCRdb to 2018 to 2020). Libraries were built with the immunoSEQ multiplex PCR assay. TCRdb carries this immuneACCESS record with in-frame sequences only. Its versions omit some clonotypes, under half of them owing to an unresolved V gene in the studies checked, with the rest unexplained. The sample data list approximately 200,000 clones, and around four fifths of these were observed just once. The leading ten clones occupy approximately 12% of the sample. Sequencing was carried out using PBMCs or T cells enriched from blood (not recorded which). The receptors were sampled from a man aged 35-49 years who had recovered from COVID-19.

The CDR3 is CATSDGGAGETQYF. CDR3 nucleotide sequence: TGTGCCACCAGTGATGGGGGGGCGGGAGAGACCCAGTACTTC. The genes are TRBV24-1 and TRBJ2-5, with a tentative D call TRBD2 (7 bases). CDR1 is KGHDR and CDR2 is SFDVKD in the germline V gene. This CDR3 has 14 residues. The V gene lost 3 bases and the J gene lost 4 bases, with 11 bases spanning the gap.

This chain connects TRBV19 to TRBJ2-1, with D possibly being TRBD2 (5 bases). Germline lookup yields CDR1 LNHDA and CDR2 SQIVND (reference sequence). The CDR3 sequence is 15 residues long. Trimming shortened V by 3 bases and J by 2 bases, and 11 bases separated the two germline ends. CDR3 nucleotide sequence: TGTGCCAGTAGTATTACTAGAACCGCCTACAATGAGCAGTTCTTC. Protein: CASSITRTAYNEQFF.

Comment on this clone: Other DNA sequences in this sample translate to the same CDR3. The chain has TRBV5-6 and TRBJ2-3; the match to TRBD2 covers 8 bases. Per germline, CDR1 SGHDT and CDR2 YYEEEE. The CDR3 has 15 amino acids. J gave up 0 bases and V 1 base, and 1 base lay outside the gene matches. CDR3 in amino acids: CASSLTSGSTDTQYF. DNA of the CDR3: TGTGCCAGCAGCTTGACTAGCGGCAGCACAGATACGCAGTATTTT.

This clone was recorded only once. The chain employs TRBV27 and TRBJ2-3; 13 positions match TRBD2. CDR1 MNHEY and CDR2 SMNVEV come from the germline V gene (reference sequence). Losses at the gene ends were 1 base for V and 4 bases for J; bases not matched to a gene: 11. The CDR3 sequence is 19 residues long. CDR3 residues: CASSLWGLAGFPGADTQYF. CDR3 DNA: TGTGCCAGCAGTTTATGGGGACTAGCGGGATTCCCCGGGGCAGATACGCAGTATTTT.

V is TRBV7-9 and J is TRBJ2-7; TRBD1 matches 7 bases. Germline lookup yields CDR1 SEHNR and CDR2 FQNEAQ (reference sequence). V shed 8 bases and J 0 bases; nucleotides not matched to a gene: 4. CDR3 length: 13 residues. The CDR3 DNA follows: TGTGCCAGCCAGGACAGGAGCTCCTACGAGCAGTACTTC. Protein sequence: CASQDRSSYEQYF.

CDR3 loop: CASSPTGAIEYTEAFF. The CDR3 bases are TGTGCCAGCAGTCCGACAGGGGCTATTGAGTACACTGAAGCTTTCTTT. The chain recombines TRBV5-6 with TRBJ1-1; 8 bases agree with TRBD1. Unmatched junction bases numbered 12, after V lost 5 bases and J lost 3 bases. CDR3 length: 16 residues. Germline lookup yields CDR1 SGHDT and CDR2 YYEEEE.

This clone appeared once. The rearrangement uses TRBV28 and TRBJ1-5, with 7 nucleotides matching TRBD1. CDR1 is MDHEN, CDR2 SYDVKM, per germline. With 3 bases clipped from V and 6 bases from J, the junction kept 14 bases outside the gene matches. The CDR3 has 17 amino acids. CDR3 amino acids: CASSFLPQGGLRQPQHF. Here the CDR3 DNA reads TGTGCCAGCAGTTTCCTCCCTCAGGGGGGATTGCGTCAGCCCCAGCATTTT.

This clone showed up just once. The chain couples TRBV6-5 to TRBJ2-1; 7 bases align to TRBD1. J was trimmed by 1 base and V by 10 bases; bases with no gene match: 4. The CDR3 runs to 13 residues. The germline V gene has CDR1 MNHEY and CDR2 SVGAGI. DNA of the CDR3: TGTGCCACCGGGACAGTGTCCTACAATGAGCAGTTCTTC. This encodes CATGTVSYNEQFF.

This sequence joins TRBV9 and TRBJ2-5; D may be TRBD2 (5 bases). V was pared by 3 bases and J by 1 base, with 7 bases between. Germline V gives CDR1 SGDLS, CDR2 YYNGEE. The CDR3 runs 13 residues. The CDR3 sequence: CASSDRGQETQYF. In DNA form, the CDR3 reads TGTGCCAGCAGCGACCGGGGCCAAGAGACCCAGTACTTC.

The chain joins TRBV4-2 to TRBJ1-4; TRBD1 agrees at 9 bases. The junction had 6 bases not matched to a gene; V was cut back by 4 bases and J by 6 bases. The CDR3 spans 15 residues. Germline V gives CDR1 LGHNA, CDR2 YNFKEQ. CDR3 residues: CASSPTTGGYEKLFF. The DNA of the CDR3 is TGTGCCAGCAGCCCTACGACAGGGGGGTATGAAAAACTGTTTTTT.

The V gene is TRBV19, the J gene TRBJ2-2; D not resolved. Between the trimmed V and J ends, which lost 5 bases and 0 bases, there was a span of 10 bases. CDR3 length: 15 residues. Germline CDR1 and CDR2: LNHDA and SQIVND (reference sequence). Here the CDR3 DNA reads TGTGCCAGTAGTCCCCGTTTCTCGAACACCGGGGAGCTGTTTTTT. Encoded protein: CASSPRFSNTGELFF. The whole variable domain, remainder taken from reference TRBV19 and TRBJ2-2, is DGGITQSPKYLFRKEGQNVTLSCEQNLNHDAMYWYRQDPGQGLRLIYYSQIVNDFQKGDIAEGYSVSREKKESFPLTVTSAQKNPTAFYLCASSPRFSNTGELFFGEGSRLTVL.

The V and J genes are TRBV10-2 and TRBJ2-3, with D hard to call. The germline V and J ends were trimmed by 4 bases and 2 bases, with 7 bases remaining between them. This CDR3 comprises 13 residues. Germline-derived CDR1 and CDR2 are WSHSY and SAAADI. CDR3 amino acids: CASSARITDTQYF. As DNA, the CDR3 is TGCGCCAGCAGTGCGCGGATCACAGATACGCAGTATTTT.

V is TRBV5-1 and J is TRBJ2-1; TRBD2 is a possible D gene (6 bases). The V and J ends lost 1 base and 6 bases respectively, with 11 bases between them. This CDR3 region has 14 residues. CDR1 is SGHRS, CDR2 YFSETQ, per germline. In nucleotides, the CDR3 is TGCGCCAGCAGCTTGAAGGCCGGGGGCAATGAGCAGTTCTTC. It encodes CASSLKAGGNEQFF.

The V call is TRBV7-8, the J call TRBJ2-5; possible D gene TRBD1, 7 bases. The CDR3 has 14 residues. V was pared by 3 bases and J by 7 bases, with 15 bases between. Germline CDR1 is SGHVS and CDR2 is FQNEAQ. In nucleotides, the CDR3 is TGTGCCAGCAGCTTCGGAGGGGGCTTAGGGACCCAGTACTTC. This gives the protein CASSFGGGLGTQYF.

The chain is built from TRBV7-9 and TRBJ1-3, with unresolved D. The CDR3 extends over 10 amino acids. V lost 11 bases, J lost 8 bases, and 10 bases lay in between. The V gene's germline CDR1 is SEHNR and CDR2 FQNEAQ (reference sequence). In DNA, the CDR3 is TGTGCCGGTTCAATAGACACCATATATTTT. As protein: CAGSIDTIYF.

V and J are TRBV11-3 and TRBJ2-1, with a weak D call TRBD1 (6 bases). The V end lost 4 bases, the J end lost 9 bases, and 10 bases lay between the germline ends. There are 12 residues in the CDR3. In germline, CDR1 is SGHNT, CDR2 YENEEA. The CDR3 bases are TGTGCCAGCAGCTATGGGGGCGGTGAGCAGTTCTTC. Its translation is CASSYGGGEQFF.

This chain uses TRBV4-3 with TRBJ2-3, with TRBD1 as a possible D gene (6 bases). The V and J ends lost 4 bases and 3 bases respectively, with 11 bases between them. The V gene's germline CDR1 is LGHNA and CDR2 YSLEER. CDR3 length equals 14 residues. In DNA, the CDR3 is TGCGCCAGCAGCCGGAAGAGGGGGACAGATACGCAGTATTTT. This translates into CASSRKRGTDTQYF.

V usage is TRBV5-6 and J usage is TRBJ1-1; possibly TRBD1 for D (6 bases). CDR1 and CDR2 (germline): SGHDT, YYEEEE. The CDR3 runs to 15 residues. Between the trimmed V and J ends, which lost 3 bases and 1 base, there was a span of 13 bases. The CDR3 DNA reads TGTGCCAGCAGCTACCGGGACATAGAGAACACTGAAGCTTTCTTT. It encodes CASSYRDIENTEAFF.

Here the CDR3 DNA reads TGTGCCATCACCCAACTAGCGGGAGAGTACAATGAGCAGTTCTTC. This sequence encodes CAITQLAGEYNEQFF. The chain has TRBV10-3 and TRBJ2-1, with 11 bases fitting TRBD2. The CDR3 spans 15 residues. The junction had 6 bases not matched to a gene; V was cut back by 7 bases and J by 4 bases. The V gene's germline CDR1 is ENHRY and CDR2 SYGVKD.

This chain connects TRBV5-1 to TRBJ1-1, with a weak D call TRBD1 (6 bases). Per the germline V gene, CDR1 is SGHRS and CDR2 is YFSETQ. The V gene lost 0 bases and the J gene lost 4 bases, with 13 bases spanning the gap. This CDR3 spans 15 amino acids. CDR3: CASSLAYTGPTEAFF. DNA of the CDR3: TGCGCCAGCAGCTTGGCGTATACAGGGCCCACTGAAGCTTTCTTT.

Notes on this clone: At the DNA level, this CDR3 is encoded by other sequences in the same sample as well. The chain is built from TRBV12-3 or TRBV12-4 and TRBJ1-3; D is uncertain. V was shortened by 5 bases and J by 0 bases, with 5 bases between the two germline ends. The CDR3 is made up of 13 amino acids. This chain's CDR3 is CASSLSSGNTIYF. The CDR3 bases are TGTGCCAGCAGTCTTAGCTCTGGAAACACCATATATTTT.

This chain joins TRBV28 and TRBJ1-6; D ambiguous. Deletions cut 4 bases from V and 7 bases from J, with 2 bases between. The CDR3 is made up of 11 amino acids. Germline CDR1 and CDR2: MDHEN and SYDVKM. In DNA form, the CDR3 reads TGTGCCAGCAGTTCAAATTCACCCCTCCACTTT. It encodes CASSSNSPLHF.

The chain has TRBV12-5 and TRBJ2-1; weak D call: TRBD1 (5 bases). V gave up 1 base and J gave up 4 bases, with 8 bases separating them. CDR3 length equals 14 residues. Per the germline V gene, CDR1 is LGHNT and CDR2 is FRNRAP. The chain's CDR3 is CASGLEQAYNEQFF. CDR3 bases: TGTGCTAGTGGTTTGGAACAGGCGTACAATGAGCAGTTCTTC.

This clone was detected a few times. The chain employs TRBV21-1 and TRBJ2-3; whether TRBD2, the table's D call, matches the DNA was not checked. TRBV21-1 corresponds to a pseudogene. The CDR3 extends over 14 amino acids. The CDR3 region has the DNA TGTGCCAGCAAAGGCGGGAGGAGGACAGATACGCAGTATTTT. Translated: CASKGGRRTDTQYF.

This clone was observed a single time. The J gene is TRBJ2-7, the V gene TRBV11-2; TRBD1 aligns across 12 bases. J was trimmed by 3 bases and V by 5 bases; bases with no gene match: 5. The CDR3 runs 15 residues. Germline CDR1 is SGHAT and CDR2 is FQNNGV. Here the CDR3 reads CASSVRDRGRYEQYF. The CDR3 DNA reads TGTGCCAGCAGCGTCCGGGACAGGGGGCGCTACGAGCAGTACTTC.

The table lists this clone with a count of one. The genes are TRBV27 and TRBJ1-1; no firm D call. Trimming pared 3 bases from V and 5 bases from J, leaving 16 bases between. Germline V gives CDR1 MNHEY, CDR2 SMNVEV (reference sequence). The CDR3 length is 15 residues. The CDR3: CASSFVGNSRTEAFF. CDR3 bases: TGTGCCAGCAGTTTTGTAGGTAACAGTAGGACTGAAGCTTTCTTT.

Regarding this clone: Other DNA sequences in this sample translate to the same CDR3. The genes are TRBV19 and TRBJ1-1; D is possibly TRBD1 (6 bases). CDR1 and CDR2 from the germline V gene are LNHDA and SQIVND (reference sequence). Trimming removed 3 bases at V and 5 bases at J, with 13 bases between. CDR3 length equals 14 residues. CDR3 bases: TGTGCCAGTAGTATTAAGGGGGTTGGAACTGAAGCTTTCTTT. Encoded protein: CASSIKGVGTEAFF.

This CDR3 is CAISEPPLNGYTF. In DNA form, the CDR3 reads TGTGCCATCAGTGAGCCCCCCCTTAATGGCTACACCTTC. This chain links TRBV10-3 with TRBJ1-2; the D is unclear. Per germline, CDR1 ENHRY and CDR2 SYGVKD. The CDR3 extends over 13 amino acids. The V end lost 2 bases, the J end lost 6 bases, and 10 bases lay between the germline ends.

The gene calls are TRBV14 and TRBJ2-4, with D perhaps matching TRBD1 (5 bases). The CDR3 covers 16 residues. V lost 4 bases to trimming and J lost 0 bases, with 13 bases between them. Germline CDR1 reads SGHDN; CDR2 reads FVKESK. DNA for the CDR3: TGTGCCAGCAGCCCGGGCCAGGGTTTAGCCAAAAACATTCAGTACTTC. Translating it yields CASSPGQGLAKNIQYF.

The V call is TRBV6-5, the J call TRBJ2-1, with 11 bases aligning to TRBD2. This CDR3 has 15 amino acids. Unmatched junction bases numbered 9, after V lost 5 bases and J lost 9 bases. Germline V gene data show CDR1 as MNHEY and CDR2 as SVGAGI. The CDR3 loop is CASSPPLAGGREQFF. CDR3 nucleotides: TGTGCCAGCAGTCCCCCTCTAGCGGGAGGCCGTGAGCAGTTCTTC.